Sequencing of this T cell receptor (beta chain) was carried out in a study of OX40 agonist ivuxolimab in advanced cancers. General observations from the study: Blood T cells, both CD4+ and CD8+, expanded clonally by week 6 at 0.1 to 3.0 mg/kg.

Germline CDR1 reads MGHRA; CDR2 reads YSYEKL. This CDR3 is built from 16 residues. Trimming removed 8 bases at V and 0 bases at J, with 16 bases between. On this clone itself: The antigen is not known.

The cohort excluded patients with autoimmune disease history or systemic immunosuppression. Only in-frame clones appear in the TCRdb table, and some are missing; sequencing was by immunoSEQ multiplex PCR. The table lists about 31,000 clones, roughly 80% of them singletons. The specimen comprised CD4+ or CD8+ T cells sorted from blood, sampled in a trial of the OX40 agonist ivuxolimab. The chain couples TRBV4-1 to TRBJ2-2; D is unresolved. This clonotype was sampled from an adult with an advanced solid tumor such as melanoma, head and neck, liver or kidney cancer. CDR3 coding DNA: TGCGCCAGCCGTGGACGGAATGACGCGAACACCGGGGAGCTGTTTTTT. It is translated as CASRGRNDANTGELFF.